The 29 T cell receptor beta chains in this list originate from one sample, sequenced in a study of siplizumab effects on memory and regulatory T cells. These TCRs are of unknown antigen specificity. The authors cocultured the mixed lymphocyte reaction cells at 37 degrees C for over 5 days. Profiled with immunoSEQ multiplex PCR; TCRdb holds only in-frame clones, not every one. Among 9,900 or so clones listed, about 40% were seen once. Sequencing was carried out using CFSE-low (dividing) CD8+ T cells sorted from an allogeneic mixed lymphocyte reaction. These receptors originate from a human donor in good health; the cells came from an allogeneic mixed lymphocyte reaction.

This sequence joins TRBV5-1 and TRBJ1-1; D is undetermined. Germline V gene lookup returns CDR1 SGHRS and CDR2 YFSETQ. This CDR3 has 18 amino acids. Trimming stripped 0 bases from V and 1 base from J, with 19 bases between. Here the CDR3 reads CASSLVPWGMTPNTEAFF. In DNA, the CDR3 is TGCGCCAGCAGCTTGGTCCCTTGGGGTATGACACCGAACACTGAAGCTTTCTTT.

The rearrangement joins TRBV9 to TRBJ1-1, with D unresolved. Germline assignment: CDR1 SGDLS and CDR2 YYNGEE. Trimming took 4 bases from V and 6 from J, leaving 16 bases between them. The CDR3 totals 14 residues. The CDR3 DNA reads TGTGCCAGCAGCTCCGCCCCAGGCGCCCCTGAAGCTTTCTTT. It translates to CASSSAPGAPEAFF.

The chain combines TRBV2 with TRBJ2-3, with D possibly being TRBD2 (6 bases). Trimming took off 7 bases at V and 5 bases at J, with 16 bases between the two ends. The CDR3 has 14 amino acids. Germline loops: CDR1 SNHLY, CDR2 FYNNEI. CDR3 nucleotides: TGTGCCAGCATTTGGCGGGGAGGACTAGATACGCAGTATTTT. It is translated as CASIWRGGLDTQYF.

The J gene is TRBJ2-7, the V gene TRBV7-9; 7 bases match TRBD2. The CDR3 sequence is 12 residues long. Looked up from germline, CDR1 is SEHNR and CDR2 is FQNEAQ (reference sequence). The junction had 2 bases not matched to a gene; V was cut back by 3 bases and J by 6 bases. The CDR3 DNA reads as TGTGCCAGCAGCTTGGGGGGGATCGAGCAGTACTTC. This gives the protein CASSLGGIEQYF.

CDR3 loop: CAISDNPGFYGYTF. In nucleotides, the CDR3 is TGTGCCATCAGTGACAACCCGGGATTCTATGGCTACACCTTC. This sequence joins TRBV10-3 and TRBJ1-2; D gene ambiguous. V lost 3 bases and J 4 bases, leaving 12 bases between the germline ends. The CDR3 is 14 residues long. From germline, CDR1 is ENHRY and CDR2 SYGVKD.

This clone was counted once. The genes are TRBV11-2 and TRBJ1-5; tentatively, D is TRBD1 (6 bases). The CDR3 runs to 19 residues. The germline gives CDR1 SGHAT, CDR2 FQNNGV. V lost 0 bases and J 2 bases, leaving 20 bases between the germline ends. CDR3 sequence: CASSLDYGIMGGGNQPQHF. CDR3 coding DNA: TGTGCCAGCAGCTTAGATTACGGAATCATGGGGGGCGGCAATCAGCCCCAGCATTTT.

This clone has a count of ten or more. This chain uses TRBV19 with TRBJ2-2; possible D gene TRBD1, 6 bases. V lost 1 base and J lost 6, with 9 bases in between. CDR1 and CDR2 from the germline V gene are LNHDA and SQIVND (reference sequence). CDR3 size: 14 residues. In DNA, the CDR3 is TGTGCCAGTAGTATAGGGCCAGGGGCCGGGGAGCTGTTTTTT. It is translated as CASSIGPGAGELFF.

V and J are TRBV4-1 and TRBJ2-3, with 7 bases aligning to TRBD1. The trim removed 4 bases at V and 5 bases at J, leaving 6 bases unmatched. Germline CDR1 and CDR2: MGHRA and YSYEKL. This CDR3 region has 14 residues. CDR3 DNA: TGCGCCAGCAGCCTTGACAGGGTGGGAGATACGCAGTATTTT. It yields the protein CASSLDRVGDTQYF.

The table lists this clone with a few counts. This rearrangement joins TRBV4-3 to TRBJ2-1; D may be TRBD2 (5 bases). The CDR3 is 16 amino acids. Germline values: CDR1 LGHNA, CDR2 YSLEER. Trimming removed 1 base from V and 1 base from J, with 11 bases in between. The DNA for the CDR3 is TGCGCCAGCAGCCAAGGCATGAGCGGTTCCTACAATGAGCAGTTCTTC. Residues: CASSQGMSGSYNEQFF.

This chain links TRBV2 with TRBJ1-1; D might be TRBD1 (5 bases). The CDR3 consists of 12 residues. Per the germline V gene, CDR1 is SNHLY and CDR2 is FYNNEI. V lost 6 bases and J 1 base, leaving 6 bases between the germline ends. The CDR3 protein is CASSQGNTEAFF. The CDR3 nucleotides are TGTGCCAGCAGCCAGGGGAACACTGAAGCTTTCTTT.

This clone is categorized as medium-sized. The CDR3 sequence: CASSLQGTYEQYF. In DNA form, the CDR3 reads TGTGCCAGCAGTTTACAGGGGACCTACGAGCAGTACTTC. This chain connects TRBV27 to TRBJ2-7, with D possibly TRBD1 on 6 matching bases. Germline CDR1 MNHEY, CDR2 SMNVEV (reference sequence). The CDR3 sequence is 13 residues long. V lost 2 bases and J lost 2, with 7 bases in between.

The chain recombines TRBV6-5 with TRBJ2-7, with a possible D match to TRBD2 (5 bases). CDR3 length: 14 residues. The germline V gene has CDR1 MNHEY and CDR2 SVGAGI. Trimming shortened V by 0 bases and J by 4 bases, and 10 bases separated the two germline ends. The CDR3 spells CASSYSSGSYEQYF. The CDR3 DNA follows: TGTGCCAGCAGTTACTCGAGCGGCTCTTACGAGCAGTACTTC.

The chain is built from TRBV27 and TRBJ1-2; 8 positions agree with TRBD1. From germline, CDR1 is MNHEY and CDR2 SMNVEV (reference sequence). The V segment lost 4 bases and the J segment 5 bases; nucleotides outside the gene matches: 9. This CDR3 contains 15 residues. This chain's CDR3 is CASSSFQGASYGYTF. The CDR3 DNA sequence: TGTGCCAGCAGTTCATTTCAGGGGGCATCTTATGGCTACACCTTC.

As for this clone: This may arise from a read error, as a much more abundant clone is one base away. The same CDR3 can be traced to other DNA sequences in this sample. This chain joins TRBV6-6 and TRBJ2-7, with TRBD1 identical over 8 bases. Trimming cost V 6 bases and J 3 bases; bases outside gene matches: 4. This CDR3 is 13 amino acids long. In germline, CDR1 is MNHNY, CDR2 SVGAGI (reference sequence). The CDR3 here is CASSPGTGYEQYF. CDR3 coding DNA: TGTGCCAGCAGCCCCGGGACAGGCTACGAGCAGTACTTC.

The chain is built from TRBV6-6 and TRBJ1-2; D possibly corresponds to TRBD1 (6 bases). Deletions cut 4 bases from V and 1 base from J, with 16 bases between. Looked up from germline, CDR1 is MNHNY and CDR2 is SVGAGI (reference sequence). This CDR3 is 16 amino acids long. DNA of the CDR3: TGTGCCAGCAGTTCCCCCCGGGACACTAATAACTATGGCTACACCTTC. It codes for CASSSPRDTNNYGYTF.

V gene TRBV6-1 combines with J gene TRBJ1-5; unclear D gene. This CDR3 contains 11 residues. Germline CDR1 reads MNHNS; CDR2 reads SASEGT. The V end was cut by 7 bases, the J end by 5 bases, with 6 bases between. CDR3 sequence reads: CASKTHQPQHF. CDR3 nucleotides: TGTGCCAGCAAAACCCATCAGCCCCAGCATTTT.

This clone was seen a single time. The chain carries TRBV11-2 and TRBJ1-1; D remains ambiguous. Trimming stripped 7 bases from V and 6 bases from J, with 12 bases between. Looked up from germline, CDR1 is SGHAT and CDR2 is FQNNGV. The CDR3 runs to 12 residues. The CDR3 nucleotides are TGTGCCAGCACCGGCAGTTTCGCTGAAGCTTTCTTT. This codes for CASTGSFAEAFF.

This clone was observed a few times. This chain uses TRBV6-6 with TRBJ1-1; a possible D gene is TRBD1 (5 bases). The germline gives CDR1 MNHNY, CDR2 SVGAGI (reference sequence). There are 13 residues in the CDR3. V gave up 6 bases and J gave up 7 bases, with 15 bases separating them. This CDR3 is CASRPGPLYEAFF. CDR3 bases: TGTGCCAGCAGACCGGGACCGCTGTATGAAGCTTTCTTT.

The rearrangement links TRBV13 to TRBJ2-6; D is possibly TRBD2 (5 bases). CDR3 size: 16 residues. Germline assignment: CDR1 PRHDT and CDR2 FYEKMQ (reference sequence). V lost 0 bases and J 4 bases, leaving 10 bases between the germline ends. The CDR3 loop is CASSLGGETGANVLTF. The CDR3 nucleotides read TGTGCCAGCAGCTTAGGCGGGGAAACCGGGGCCAACGTCCTGACTTTC.

The rearrangement links TRBV11-3 to TRBJ2-7; D is unresolved. Trimming took 8 bases from V and 0 from J, leaving 11 bases between them. Germline V gene data show CDR1 as SGHNT and CDR2 as YENEEA. The CDR3 spans 13 residues. The CDR3 reads CASGQTSSYEQYF. The CDR3 DNA is TGTGCCAGCGGGCAGACCTCCTCCTACGAGCAGTACTTC.

A word on this clone: Mismatch with germline at one junction end may stem from a read error. The chain links TRBV10-3 to TRBJ1-4, with D hard to call. CDR3 length: 15 residues. The germline gives CDR1 ENHRY, CDR2 SYGVKD. The CDR3 reads CASSYSEGTDEKLFF. CDR3 bases: TGTGCCAGCAGTTACTCGGAGGGTACGGATGAAAAACTGTTTTTT.

A note on this clone: At one boundary the junction diverges from the germline segment, which might be a read error. The chain uses TRBV7-7 and TRBJ2-1; the D gene is possibly TRBD2 (6 bases). Germline CDR1 is SSHAT and CDR2 is FNYEAQ (reference sequence). The CDR3 runs 16 residues. The chain's CDR3 is CASSAGRFVRYNEQFF. The CDR3 bases are TGTGCTAGCAGCGCGGGGCGGTTTGTCCGTTACAATGAGCAGTTCTTC.

V and J are TRBV7-7 and TRBJ2-5; no clear D gene. CDR1 is SSHAT, CDR2 FNYEAQ, per germline (reference sequence). This CDR3 is 14 amino acids long. V lost 5 bases and J 5 bases, leaving 15 bases between the germline ends. Here the CDR3 reads CASSLHAGRETQYF. CDR3 bases: TGTGCCAGCAGCCTACACGCCGGACGGGAGACCCAGTACTTC.

The J gene is TRBJ1-5, the V gene TRBV5-6; 9 bases line up with TRBD1. CDR1 and CDR2 (germline): SGHDT, YYEEEE. This CDR3 comprises 15 residues. V was pared by 4 bases and J by 7 bases, with 9 bases of the junction left unmatched. DNA for the CDR3: TGTGCCAGCAGCCCAGGGACAGGGTGGGGACAGCCCCAGCATTTT. Protein sequence: CASSPGTGWGQPQHF.

V and J are TRBV2 and TRBJ2-7, with 8 bases matching TRBD2. CDR1 is SNHLY, CDR2 FYNNEI, per germline. The V and J ends lost 6 bases and 1 base, in that order; junction bases with no gene match: 5. The CDR3 consists of 14 residues. The CDR3 region has the DNA TGTGCCAGCAGGTCTAGCGGGCCATCCTACGAGCAGTACTTC. Amino acids: CASRSSGPSYEQYF.

This chain connects TRBV7-9 to TRBJ2-7; 8 bases are shared with TRBD2. The germline V gene encodes CDR1 SEHNR and CDR2 FQNEAQ (reference sequence). Trimming at V came to 5 bases and at J to 6 bases, leaving 9 bases not matched to a gene. There are 14 residues in the CDR3. The CDR3 reads CASSPTGTSSEQYF. As DNA, the CDR3 is TGTGCCAGCAGCCCCACAGGGACTAGTTCCGAGCAGTACTTC.

This clone has only a few counts. The chain employs TRBV4-3 and TRBJ1-1, with a tentative D call TRBD1 (6 bases). Germline loops: CDR1 LGHNA, CDR2 YSLEER. Trimming removed 5 bases at V and 8 bases at J, with 21 bases between. The CDR3 runs to 15 residues. The CDR3 is CASSLEGLGADEAFF. The DNA of the CDR3 is TGCGCCAGCAGCTTGGAAGGGCTGGGGGCGGACGAAGCTTTCTTT.

The sample holds a few counts of this clone. The genes are TRBV19 and TRBJ2-1; D is unclear. This CDR3 contains 14 residues. The germline V gene has CDR1 LNHDA and CDR2 SQIVND (reference sequence). V was shortened by 1 base and J by 2 bases, with 6 bases between the two germline ends. DNA for the CDR3: TGTGCCAGTAGTATAGTTAGTGCCTACAATGAGCAGTTCTTC. This translates into CASSIVSAYNEQFF. Together with reference TRBV19 and TRBJ2-1, the CDR3 gives the full variable domain: DGGITQSPKYLFRKEGQNVTLSCEQNLNHDAMYWYRQDPGQGLRLIYYSQIVNDFQKGDIAEGYSVSREKKESFPLTVTSAQKNPTAFYLCASSIVSAYNEQFFGPGTRLTVL.

This clone is categorized as medium-sized. The V and J genes are TRBV4-1 and TRBJ2-7; the match to TRBD1 covers 8 bases. The V gene's germline CDR1 is MGHRA and CDR2 YSYEKL. The CDR3 consists of 13 residues. V lost 4 bases, J lost 5 bases, and 4 bases stayed unmatched. The DNA for the CDR3 is TGCGCCAGCAGCCCAGACAGGGGCGACGAGCAGTACTTC. Protein sequence: CASSPDRGDEQYF.